What follows are 21 T cell receptor gamma chains derived from one specimen sequenced in a study of gamma-delta chains in newborns, infants, children. TCRdb re-called the reads through CATT. Among some 890 gamma-chain clones listed, about 40% were seen once. The material sequenced was blood. Receptor source: a child who was a newborn, infant or young child, either healthy, febrile or measles-vaccinated (not recorded which).

In this sample, this clone turned up a few times. This chain links TRGV9 with TRGJ1 or TRGJ2. Here the J gene came from matching the DNA to germline, since TCRdb omits it. V gave up 2 bases and J gave up 0 bases; unmatched junction bases: 4. This CDR3 is built from 14 residues. Germline CDR1 reads GITISATS; CDR2 reads ISYDGTV (reference sequence). Here the CDR3 DNA reads TGTGCCTTGTGGGAGGCGTCGAATTATTATAAGAAACTCTTT. It is translated as CALWEASNYYKKLF.

By share of the sample, this clone is large (0.1 to 1%). The J gene is TRGJ1 or TRGJ2, the V gene TRGV4. CDR1 is EGSTGY, CDR2 YDSYTSSV, per germline. CDR3 length: 11 residues. V shed 8 bases, J shed 1 base, and the junction held 2 bases outside the gene matches. The CDR3 coding sequence is TGTGCCACCTCCAATTATTATAAGAAACTCTTT. Protein sequence: CATSNYYKKLF.

This sequence joins TRGV9 and TRGJ1 or TRGJ2. No J gene is reported in TCRdb; it was inferred here by comparing the DNA with germline. The trim removed 1 base at V and 3 bases at J, leaving 3 bases unmatched. Germline-derived CDR1 and CDR2 are GITISATS and ISYDGTV (reference sequence). This CDR3 comprises 13 residues. The CDR3 here is CALWEVGYYKKLF. CDR3 DNA sequence: TGTGCCTTGTGGGAGGTCGGTTATTATAAGAAACTCTTT.

On this clone: This is likely an artifact of a read error, given a far larger clone one base away. Other DNA sequences from this sample encode an identical CDR3 as well. The chain couples TRGV9 to TRGJP. The CDR3 sequence is 15 residues long. Germline CDR1 GITISATS, CDR2 ISYDGTV (reference sequence). This chain's CDR3 is CALWEQELGKKIKVF. For the CDR3, the DNA is TGTGCCTTGTGGGAGCAAGAGTTGGGCAAAAAGATCAAGGTATTT.

Of note for this clone: A much larger clone lies a single base off, so this may be a read error. This sample includes further DNA sequences coding for the same CDR3. V gene TRGV4 combines with J gene TRGJ1 or TRGJ2. The J gene was missing in TCRdb and was found by matching the end of the DNA to germline. CDR1 is EGSTGY and CDR2 is YDSYTSSV in the germline V gene. The CDR3 runs to 11 residues. Written as DNA, the CDR3 is TGCGCCACCTGGGATGGGTACAAGAAACTCTTT. It encodes CATWDGYKKLF.

TRGV4 is the V gene, and the J gene was not called. The CDR3 spans 12 residues. Germline-derived CDR1 and CDR2 are EGSTGY and YDSYTSSV. The CDR3 sequence: CATWDNYYKKLF. CDR3 DNA: TGTGCCACCTGGGATAATTATTATAAGAAGCTCTTT.

The chain employs TRGV9 and TRGJP. The J gene, not given by TCRdb, was assigned here from a germline match of the nucleotide sequence. This CDR3 is 18 amino acids long. The J segment lost 6 bases and the V segment lost 0 bases, leaving 8 bases of the junction unmatched. Per germline, CDR1 GITISATS and CDR2 ISYDGTV (reference sequence). DNA for the CDR3: TGTGCCTTGTGGGAGGTGCAGATGCGAGAGTTGGGCAAAAAAATCAAGGTATTT. Protein: CALWEVQMRELGKKIKVF.

As for this clone: With a much larger clone just one base away, this may be a read error. Distinct nucleotide sequences in the sample also encode this CDR3. The chain employs TRGV2 and TRGJP1. TCRdb offers no J gene call, so here the DNA was matched to germline to obtain one. Germline CDR1 is EGSNGY and CDR2 is YDSYNSKV. The trim removed 3 bases at V and 0 bases at J, leaving 4 bases unmatched. The CDR3 covers 15 residues. The CDR3: CATWDRYTTGWFKIF. CDR3 sequence (DNA): TGTGCCACCTGGGACAGGTATACCACTGGTTGGTTCAAGATATTT.

About this clone: This clone may be a read error of a much larger clone one base away. The gene calls are TRGV9 and TRGJP. No J segment appears in TCRdb, so it was assigned here by matching the sequence to germline. V lost 3 bases, J lost 3 bases, and 5 bases stayed unmatched. The CDR3 runs to 17 residues. The germline V gene encodes CDR1 GITISATS and CDR2 ISYDGTV (reference sequence). CDR3 amino acids: CALWEPQQELGKKIKVF. In DNA, the CDR3 is TGTGCCTTGTGGGAGCCCCAGCAAGAGTTGGGCAAAAAAATCAAGGTATTT.

The J segment was not called; the V segment is TRGV9. In germline, CDR1 is GITISATS, CDR2 ISYDGTV (reference sequence). The CDR3 totals 16 residues. CDR3 loop: CALWELQELGKQLKVF. The CDR3 DNA is TGTGCCTTGTGGGAGTTGCAAGAGTTGGGCAAACAACTAAAGGTCTTT.

In the case of this clone: This may stem from a read error, because a much larger clone lies one nucleotide away. The J gene is TRGJP, the V gene TRGV4. The J gene is absent in TCRdb and was assigned here via DNA matching to germline. J lost 23 bases, V lost 0 bases, and 7 bases had no gene match. Germline-derived CDR1 and CDR2 are EGSTGY and YDSYTSSV. This CDR3 is 12 amino acids long. CDR3 DNA: TGTGCCACCTGGGATGGGTCTTGGTTCAAGGTATTT. Protein product: CATWDGSWFKVF.

Worth noting for this clone: Other DNA sequences in this specimen translate into the identical CDR3. This CDR3 is CALWEVRELGKKIKVF. CDR3 bases: TGTGCCTTGTGGGAGGTGAGAGAGTTGGGCAAAAAAATCAAGGTATTT. The chain is built from TRGV9 and TRGJP. Germline V gene sequence: CDR1 GITISATS, CDR2 ISYDGTV (reference sequence). This CDR3 spans 16 amino acids. The V gene end was trimmed by 0 bases and the J gene end by 6 bases; junction bases not matched to a gene: 2.

No J gene was called, and the V gene is TRGV9. Per the germline V gene, CDR1 is GITISATS and CDR2 is ISYDGTV (reference sequence). The length of the CDR3 is 17 residues. CDR3 amino acids: CALWDAKQEVGQKIKVF. The DNA for the CDR3 is TGTGCCTTGTGGGACGCTAAGCAAGAGGTGGGCCAAAAAATAAAGGTCTTT.

As for this clone: One base away lies a much larger clone, so this may be a sequencing read error. V and J are TRGV5 and TRGJ1 or TRGJ2. TCRdb offers no J gene call, so here the DNA was matched to germline to obtain one. CDR1 and CDR2 (germline): VINAFY, YDVSNSKD. The CDR3 consists of 11 residues. With V trimmed by 9 bases and J by 7 bases, 9 bases remained unmatched. CDR3 coding DNA: TGTGCCACCGGGGCTCCGTATAAGAAACTCTTT. Residues: CATGAPYKKLF.

V gene TRGV4 combines with J gene TRGJ1 or TRGJ2. The J gene is absent in TCRdb and was assigned here via DNA matching to germline. Trimming at V came to 4 bases and at J to 3 bases, leaving 6 bases not matched to a gene. The CDR3 length is 13 residues. Germline V gives CDR1 EGSTGY, CDR2 YDSYTSSV. As DNA, the CDR3 is TGTGCCACCTGGGAGGGTTCTTATTATAAGAAACTCTTT. It is translated as CATWEGSYYKKLF.

Concerning this clone: A much larger clone lies a single base off, so this may be a read error. The gene calls are TRGV8 and TRGJ1 or TRGJ2. The J gene was not available in TCRdb and was assigned here by matching the DNA to germline segments. CDR1 and CDR2 (germline): VENAVY, YDSYNSRV. The CDR3 loop spans 13 amino acids. The CDR3 nucleotides are TGTACCACCTGGGATAGGTATTATTATAAGAAACTCTTT. Amino acids: CTTWDRYYYKKLF.

About this clone: A clone one base away is much larger, so this may be a read error. The rearrangement links TRGV4 to TRGJ1 or TRGJ2. The J gene comes from matching the DNA to germline here; TCRdb lacks it. This CDR3 has 12 amino acids. Germline V CDR1 and CDR2: EGSTGY, YDSYTSSV. CDR3: CATWYGPDKKLF. CDR3 nucleotides: TGTGCCACCTGGTATGGGCCCGATAAGAAACTCTTT.

As for this clone: This may stem from a read error, because a much larger clone lies one nucleotide away. This sequence joins TRGV9 and TRGJ1 or TRGJ2. The J gene, missing from TCRdb, was assigned here through DNA to germline matching. The CDR3 has 10 residues. The germline CDR1 and CDR2 sequences are GITISATS and ISYDGTV (reference sequence). The V gene end was trimmed by 4 bases and the J gene end by 12 bases; junction bases not matched to a gene: 6. CDR3 nucleotide sequence: TGTGCCTTGTGGGAACGCAGGAAACTCTTT. Translated, it gives CALWERRKLF.

The chain joins TRGV9 to TRGJP. TCRdb offers no J gene call, so here the DNA was matched to germline to obtain one. Germline values: CDR1 GITISATS, CDR2 ISYDGTV (reference sequence). This CDR3 comprises 17 residues. V shed 0 bases, J shed 13 bases, and the junction held 12 bases outside the gene matches. The CDR3 is CALWEVHLKSGKKIKVF. CDR3 in DNA: TGTGCCTTGTGGGAGGTGCATCTGAAGTCAGGCAAAAAAATCAAGGTATTT.

This clone was observed a few times. V gene TRGV9 combines with J gene TRGJ1 or TRGJ2. TCRdb carries no J gene annotation; the J gene was assigned here by matching the DNA with germline. V was clipped by 0 bases and J by 10 bases; unmatched bases: 3. The CDR3 runs to 11 residues. From germline, CDR1 is GITISATS and CDR2 ISYDGTV (reference sequence). CDR3 sequence: CALWEVRKKLF. In nucleotides, the CDR3 is TGTGCCTTGTGGGAGGTGAGGAAGAAACTCTTT.

With respect to this clone: The same CDR3 also results from other DNA sequences found in this sample. The CDR3 sequence is CALWEVELGKKIKVF. The CDR3 nucleotides read TGTGCCTTGTGGGAGGTAGAGTTGGGCAAAAAAATCAAGGTGTTT. The V gene reported is TRGV9; the J gene is uncalled. This CDR3 spans 15 amino acids. CDR1 is GITISATS and CDR2 is ISYDGTV in the germline V gene (reference sequence).